Presented here are 3 T cell receptor beta chains from one specimen sequenced in a study of cytomegalovirus exposure and HLA in healthy donors. The table came from immunoSEQ multiplex PCR; TCRdb's copy has only in-frame clones and leaves some out. The sample has 150,000 to 200,000 clones; 85% are singletons. The sequenced sample consisted of PBMCs. These receptors all stem from a man younger than 40 in good health and CMV-seropositive.

The chain joins TRBV4-3 to TRBJ1-2; the match to TRBD1 covers 9 bases. Per germline, CDR1 LGHNA and CDR2 YSLEER. The CDR3 length is 17 residues. Trimming cost V 4 bases and J 7 bases; bases outside gene matches: 16. CDR3: CASSLGTGSAPARGYTF. Written as DNA, the CDR3 is TGCGCCAGCAGCCTAGGGACAGGGTCCGCCCCGGCGCGTGGCTACACCTTC.

In regard to this clone: A far larger clone differs by one base, so this is likely a read error. The rearrangement joins TRBV5-6 to TRBJ2-7; 7 bases agree with TRBD2. The germline V gene has CDR1 SGHDT and CDR2 YYEEEE. This CDR3 is built from 13 residues. V shed 1 base, J shed 2 bases, and the junction held 0 bases outside the gene matches. As DNA, the CDR3 is TGTGCCAGCAGCTTGCGGGGGGCCTACGAGCAGTACTTC. Translated: CASSLRGAYEQYF. Variable domain in full (rest from reference TRBV5-6 and TRBJ2-7): DAGVTQSPTHLIKTRGQQVTLRCSPKSGHDTVSWYQQALGQGPQFIFQYYEEEERQRGNFPDRFSGHQFPNYSSELNVNALLLGDSALYLCASSLRGAYEQYFGPGTRLTVT.

This clone appeared a single time. The chain recombines TRBV4-3 with TRBJ1-2, with 9 bases matching TRBD1. This CDR3 is built from 15 residues. The germline gives CDR1 LGHNA, CDR2 YSLEER. Unmatched junction bases numbered 9, after V lost 6 bases and J lost 4 bases. CDR3 protein: CASSPGTGSVYGYTF. The CDR3 coding sequence is TGCGCCAGCAGTCCTGGGACAGGGTCGGTCTATGGCTACACCTTC.